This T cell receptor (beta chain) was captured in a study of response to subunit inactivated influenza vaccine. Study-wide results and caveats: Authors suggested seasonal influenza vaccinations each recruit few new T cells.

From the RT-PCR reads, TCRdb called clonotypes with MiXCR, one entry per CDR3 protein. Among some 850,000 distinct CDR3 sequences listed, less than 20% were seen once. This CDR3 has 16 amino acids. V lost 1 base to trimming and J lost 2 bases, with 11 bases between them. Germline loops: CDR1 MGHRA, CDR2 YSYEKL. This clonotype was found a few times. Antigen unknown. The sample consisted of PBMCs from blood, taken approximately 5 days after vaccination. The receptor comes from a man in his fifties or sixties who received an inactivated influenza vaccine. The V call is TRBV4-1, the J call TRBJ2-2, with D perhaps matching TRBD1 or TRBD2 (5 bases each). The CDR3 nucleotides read TGCGCCAGCAGCCAAGGGGGGACCTCCAACACCGGGGAGCTGTTTTTT. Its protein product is CASSQGGTSNTGELFF.